This T cell receptor (beta chain) stems from a study of control samples from healthy donors and cancer patients. The V gene end was trimmed by 1 base and the J gene end by 7 bases; junction bases not matched to a gene: 16. Per the germline V gene, CDR1 is SGHDT and CDR2 is YYEEEE. The CDR3 sequence is 18 residues long. The data were produced by immunoSEQ multiplex PCR, yet TCRdb's version contains in-frame clones alone and is incomplete. The sample holds about 55,000 clones, about 96% seen once. Sequenced material: blood. This TCR was sampled from a woman aged 18-29 years in good health. The chain links TRBV5-6 to TRBJ2-7; 11 bases are shared with TRBD2. CDR3 DNA sequence: TGTGCCAGCAGCTTGTTGATAGTCGCTAGCGGGGGGACGGGTGAGCAGTACTTC. This sequence encodes CASSLLIVASGGTGEQYF.